This T cell receptor beta chain was sequenced for a study of metastatic and nonmetastatic thyroid tumors. Study-wide background: Repertoires were compared across blood and tumor or nodule tissue from malignant and benign thyroid patients. General study points: In both blood and tumor samples, TCR beta diversity was reported significantly higher for malignant than benign nodules.

Per germline, CDR1 SGHTA and CDR2 FQGNSA. The length of the CDR3 is 13 residues. Trimming stripped 1 base from V and 7 bases from J, with 5 bases between. Prior to thyroid surgery, none of the patients had received any treatment. As concerns this clone: The antigen is not known.

Authors' methods: Built for papillary thyroid cancer, a distant-metastasis classifier drew on CDR3 differences across clinicopathological groups. TCRdb re-called the PCR reads via MiXCR. These V and J calls rely on TCRdb rather than the paper's analysis. Among 30,000 or so clones listed, around 30% were seen once. The rearrangement joins TRBV7-2 to TRBJ1-6, with unresolved D. The TCR originated in a female donor with papillary thyroid cancer or a benign thyroid nodule (not recorded which). Some clones in this sample may be carry-over from other donors' samples. The source material was blood. The CDR3 sequence is CASSLGLNSPLHF. CDR3 sequence (DNA): TGTGCCAGCAGCTTAGGTCTGAATTCACCCCTCCACTTT. Combining the CDR3 with reference TRBV7-2 and TRBJ1-6 gives the whole variable domain GAGVSQSPSNKVTEKGKDVELRCDPISGHTALYWYRQSLGQGLEFLIYFQGNSAPDKSGLPSDRFSAERTGGSVSTLTIQRTQQEDSAVYLCASSLGLNSPLHFGNGTRLTVT.